This T cell receptor (beta chain) was obtained from a study of blood T cells in healthy people across ages. This CDR3 contains 15 residues. The V segment lost 5 bases and the J segment 2 bases; nucleotides outside the gene matches: 4. Germline loops: CDR1 LNHDA, CDR2 SQIVND (reference sequence). It was with a sample-barcoded 5' primer and a J-beta primer mix that a second PCR of roughly 7 to 12 cycles was run. One entry per CDR3 protein results from TCRdb running MiXCR on the 5' RACE reads. The table shows over a million distinct CDR3 sequences, with approximately 43% occurring only once. At least 7 million PBMCs were isolated per sample.

The source of this sequence is a young woman in good health. Sequencing was carried out using blood. The chain employs TRBV19 and TRBJ2-2; TRBD2 agrees at 8 bases. CDR3 protein: CASSYSGANTGELFF. CDR3 DNA: TGTGCCAGTAGTTATAGCGGGGCAAACACCGGGGAGCTGTTTTTT.